Below are 9 T cell receptor beta chains sequenced from a single sample in a study of PD-1 blockade in classical Hodgkin lymphoma. This table comes from immunoSEQ multiplex PCR, and its TCRdb copy is limited to in-frame clones, with some not included. The sample lists roughly 25,000 clones, about four fifths occurring once. Every single patient, without exception, relapsed after autologous stem cell transplantation, and brentuximab vedotin exposure varied. The study purified CD4+ T cells from thawed PBMCs using magnetic negative selection. Sequenced here: CD4+ T cells from blood, sampled at baseline. The receptor source for this set is a human donor with classical Hodgkin lymphoma.

The chain joins TRBV7-2 to TRBJ2-2; 10 bases line up with TRBD2. The germline V gene has CDR1 SGHTA and CDR2 FQGNSA. J lost 7 bases, V lost 6 bases, and 14 bases had no gene match. The CDR3 spans 17 residues. CDR3 DNA: TGTGCCAGCAGACATAGTGCTAGCGGGGGAAATGGCGGGGAGCTGTTTTTT. It is translated as CASRHSASGGNGGELFF. Looking up the rest from reference TRBV7-2 and TRBJ2-2 gives the full variable domain: GAGVSQSPSNKVTEKGKDVELRCDPISGHTALYWYRQSLGQGLEFLIYFQGNSAPDKSGLPSDRFSAERTGGSVSTLTIQRTQQEDSAVYLCASRHSASGGNGGELFFGEGSRLTVL.

This clone was counted once. This chain joins TRBV18 and TRBJ1-5; TRBD1 agrees at 10 bases. CDR3 length: 15 residues. V lost 2 bases, J lost 7 bases, and 5 bases stayed unmatched. In germline, CDR1 is KGHSH, CDR2 LQKENI. The CDR3 loop is CASSPSGTGEQPQHF. CDR3 DNA sequence: TGTGCCAGCTCACCAAGCGGGACAGGGGAACAGCCCCAGCATTTT.

This chain uses TRBV19 with TRBJ1-4; D ambiguous. Germline V lookup: CDR1 LNHDA, CDR2 SQIVND (reference sequence). The ends were cut back, 5 bases at V and 4 bases at J, with 14 bases in the middle. The CDR3 contains 15 residues. CDR3 residues: CASSWRGGSNEKLFF. For the CDR3, the DNA is TGTGCCAGTAGTTGGAGAGGCGGAAGTAATGAAAAACTGTTTTTT.

On this clone itself: A junction boundary mismatches the germline segment, possibly from a read error. The genes are TRBV5-5 and TRBJ2-7, with TRBD1 matching over 10 bases. The germline V gene encodes CDR1 SGHKS and CDR2 YYEKEE (reference sequence). This CDR3 has 15 residues. The CDR3 DNA sequence: TGTGCCAGCACCTTGACAGGGGGCCCCCGTTACGAGCAGTACTTC. The encoded protein is CASTLTGGPRYEQYF.

The sample holds a few counts of this clone. The DNA for the CDR3 is TGTGCCAGCAGTGCCGACAGGTTGAACACTGAAGCTTTCTTT. Translation gives CASSADRLNTEAFF. The V and J genes are TRBV2 and TRBJ1-1; possibly TRBD1 for D (6 bases). Per the germline V gene, CDR1 is SNHLY and CDR2 is FYNNEI. V lost 4 bases and J lost 0, with 9 bases in between. This CDR3 has 14 amino acids.

In its sample, this clone was seen once. The chain employs TRBV6-5 and TRBJ2-2; D not resolved. CDR3 size: 16 residues. The V end was cut by 4 bases, the J end by 2 bases, with 14 bases between. The V gene's germline CDR1 is MNHEY and CDR2 SVGAGI. The CDR3 here is CASSSTVILNTGELFF. CDR3 DNA: TGTGCCAGCAGTTCAACAGTCATCCTAAACACCGGGGAGCTGTTTTTT.

The chain carries TRBV5-5 and TRBJ1-1; a weak D match, TRBD1 (6 bases). V shed 1 base and J shed 0 bases, with 13 bases lying between them. CDR1 SGHKS and CDR2 YYEKEE come from the germline V gene (reference sequence). CDR3 length equals 16 residues. In DNA form, the CDR3 reads TGTGCCAGCAGCTTGTGGAGGGGGTTTATGAACACTGAAGCTTTCTTT. Its protein is CASSLWRGFMNTEAFF.

V and J are TRBV7-3 and TRBJ1-1; D perhaps matches TRBD1 (5 bases). From germline, CDR1 is SGHTA and CDR2 FQGTGA. This CDR3 spans 13 amino acids. Trimming cost V 8 bases and J 0 bases, with 10 bases left between them. The DNA of the CDR3 is TGTGCCAGCTCCCAGGGAGTGAACACTGAAGCTTTCTTT. Translated, it gives CASSQGVNTEAFF.

The chain couples TRBV6-1 to TRBJ1-1; unclear D gene. The V end was cut by 7 bases, the J end by 1 base, with 13 bases between. Germline V gives CDR1 MNHNS, CDR2 SASEGT. The CDR3 is 14 amino acids. For the CDR3, the DNA is TGTGCCAGCAAGACGTACGGCCGGAACACTGAAGCTTTCTTT. The encoded protein is CASKTYGRNTEAFF.